A single sample gave rise to the 9 T cell receptor beta chains below, sequenced in a study of blood T cell repertoires in COVID-19. Profiled with immunoSEQ multiplex PCR; TCRdb holds only in-frame clones, not every one. The sample records a few hundred thousand clones, roughly 90% being singletons. The sample consisted of peripheral blood. All receptors come from a man younger than 35 who had recovered from COVID-19.

This sequence joins TRBV4-1 and TRBJ2-7; D may be TRBD1 (8 bases). Trimming shortened V by 1 base and J by 3 bases, and 16 bases separated the two germline ends. The germline CDR1 and CDR2 sequences are MGHRA and YSYEKL. This CDR3 comprises 16 residues. CDR3 protein: CASSQASQGGVYEQYF. The CDR3 DNA follows: TGCGCCAGCAGCCAAGCCTCACAGGGGGGGGTCTACGAGCAGTACTTC.

The chain is built from TRBV5-5 and TRBJ2-3; 10 bases are shared with TRBD1. The ends lost 4 bases at V and 4 bases at J; junction bases unmatched: 9. CDR1 and CDR2 (germline): SGHKS, YYEKEE (reference sequence). The CDR3 contains 16 residues. In nucleotides, the CDR3 is TGTGCCAGCAGCGTTCCGGGACAGGGGTTTTCAGATACGCAGTATTTT. Translation gives CASSVPGQGFSDTQYF.

CDR3 loop: CASSPRGDQETQYF. CDR3 DNA sequence: TGTGCCAGCTCACCACGGGGGGACCAAGAGACCCAGTACTTC. V usage is TRBV18 and J usage is TRBJ2-5; D is perhaps TRBD2 (6 bases). Trimming left V 1 base short and J 0 bases short, with 6 bases between. The CDR3 has 14 residues. Germline CDR1 reads KGHSH; CDR2 reads LQKENI.

The chain couples TRBV7-2 to TRBJ2-2; TRBD2 aligns across 8 bases. Per germline, CDR1 SGHTA and CDR2 FQGNSA. The CDR3 loop spans 17 amino acids. With 5 bases clipped from V and 1 base from J, the junction kept 9 bases outside the gene matches. CDR3: CASSHSPGLGNTGELFF. DNA of the CDR3: TGTGCCAGCAGCCACTCACCGGGACTAGGGAACACCGGGGAGCTGTTTTTT.

The chain is built from TRBV9 and TRBJ1-3; D gene uncertain. The CDR3 sequence is 14 residues long. Germline V gene data show CDR1 as SGDLS and CDR2 as YYNGEE. The V end was cut by 3 bases, the J end by 0 bases, with 7 bases between. CDR3 DNA: TGTGCCAGCAGCGGCGGCGGCTCTGGAAACACCATATATTTT. This encodes CASSGGGSGNTIYF.

J is TRBJ2-7 and V is TRBV5-4, with 8 nucleotides matching TRBD1. CDR3 length: 13 residues. The trim removed 4 bases at V and 3 bases at J, leaving 3 bases unmatched. Germline CDR1 and CDR2: SGHNT and YYREEE (reference sequence). This chain's CDR3 is CASSGQGVYEQYF. As DNA, the CDR3 is TGTGCCAGCAGCGGACAGGGAGTCTACGAGCAGTACTTC.

The V call is TRBV27, the J call TRBJ2-2; no reliable D call. Between the trimmed V and J ends, which lost 6 bases and 2 bases, there was a span of 19 bases. Germline V gives CDR1 MNHEY, CDR2 SMNVEV (reference sequence). The CDR3 runs 17 residues. CDR3 protein: CASSLTYNPFNTGELFF. CDR3 nucleotide sequence: TGTGCCAGCAGCCTGACATATAACCCCTTCAACACCGGGGAGCTGTTTTTT.

The rearrangement uses TRBV3-1 (or the pseudogene TRBV3-2) and TRBJ2-1, with D perhaps matching TRBD2 (5 bases). Trimming shortened V by 1 base and J by 4 bases, and 5 bases separated the two germline ends. The CDR3 runs to 13 residues. Germline V lookup: CDR1 LGHDT, CDR2 YNNKEL (reference sequence). In nucleotides, the CDR3 is TGTGCCAGCAGCCAAGGAGGGTACAATGAGCAGTTCTTC. Translating gives CASSQGGYNEQFF.

V and J are TRBV27 and TRBJ2-3; 11 bases map to TRBD2. This CDR3 contains 19 residues. CDR1 is MNHEY, CDR2 SMNVEV, per germline (reference sequence). V was clipped by 6 bases and J by 0 bases; unmatched bases: 14. The CDR3 loop is CASSPGLAELLFSTDTQYF. The CDR3 DNA follows: TGTGCCAGCAGCCCGGGACTAGCGGAGCTTTTATTTAGCACAGATACGCAGTATTTT.